Shown below are 9 T cell receptor beta chains from a single sample sequenced in a study of blood T cell repertoires in COVID-19. Assay: immunoSEQ multiplex PCR; the TCRdb copy retains only in-frame clones and omits some. The sample has about 160,000 clones, approximately 90% seen once. Input material: peripheral blood. The receptor source for this set is a woman in her 70s with COVID-19, enrolled during active disease.

This clone was seen just once. The rearrangement joins TRBV6-5 to TRBJ2-3; a weak D match, TRBD1 (6 bases). The CDR3 is made up of 15 amino acids. The germline gives CDR1 MNHEY, CDR2 SVGAGI. V was clipped by 7 bases and J by 10 bases, with 24 bases between them. The CDR3 DNA reads as TGTGCCAGCACCCCGGACAGCTCTCCCGGGATATCGCAGTATTTT. It codes for CASTPDSSPGISQYF.

The genes are TRBV10-3 and TRBJ2-3, with D perhaps TRBD2 (5 bases). The germline V gene encodes CDR1 ENHRY and CDR2 SYGVKD. The CDR3 is 14 residues long. Trimming stripped 6 bases from V and 0 bases from J, with 10 bases between. CDR3 sequence (DNA): TGTGCCATCAGACTCGGGATAAGCACAGATACGCAGTATTTT. Its protein product is CAIRLGISTDTQYF.

The V call is TRBV30, the J call TRBJ1-2, with D possibly being TRBD1 (5 bases). The CDR3 consists of 16 residues. Between the trimmed V and J ends, which lost 3 bases and 5 bases, there was a span of 22 bases. Germline V lookup: CDR1 GTSNPN, CDR2 SVGIG (reference sequence). The chain's CDR3 is CAWRASGLGRTYGYTF. Here the CDR3 DNA reads TGTGCCTGGAGGGCCTCAGGGTTGGGTCGAACTTATGGCTACACCTTC.

The count of this clone is one. The rearrangement links TRBV6-5 to TRBJ2-1; the D is unclear. This CDR3 spans 15 amino acids. V was clipped by 6 bases and J by 0 bases, with 12 bases between them. Per germline, CDR1 MNHEY and CDR2 SVGAGI. CDR3 nucleotides: TGTGCCAGCAGAGTAACGAGTAGCTCCTACAATGAGCAGTTCTTC. Its protein is CASRVTSSSYNEQFF.

J is TRBJ1-4 and V is TRBV2, with 7 positions matching TRBD1. Germline V gives CDR1 SNHLY, CDR2 FYNNEI. Trimming removed 8 bases from V and 5 bases from J; junction bases left unmatched: 11. This CDR3 has 15 residues. The CDR3 bases are TGTGCCAGCCGGGGGACAGAGCGTCGGAATGAAAAACTGTTTTTT. As protein: CASRGTERRNEKLFF.

The chain carries TRBV5-6 and TRBJ2-3; perhaps TRBD1 as D (5 bases). Germline CDR1 is SGHDT and CDR2 is YYEEEE. The V and J ends lost 0 bases and 2 bases respectively, with 7 bases between them. CDR3 length: 14 amino acids. This chain's CDR3 is CASSLDRFTDTQYF. DNA of the CDR3: TGTGCCAGCAGCTTGGACAGGTTCACAGATACGCAGTATTTT.

This sequence joins TRBV7-6 and TRBJ2-2; possible D gene TRBD2, 5 bases. This CDR3 region has 15 residues. V was clipped by 5 bases and J by 3 bases, with 13 bases between them. Germline V gene sequence: CDR1 SGHVS, CDR2 FNYEAQ. The CDR3 protein is CASSRAFGDTGELFF. CDR3 DNA sequence: TGTGCCAGCAGCCGCGCCTTCGGGGACACCGGGGAGCTGTTTTTT. The variable domain in full, completed from reference TRBV7-6 and TRBJ2-2, reads GAGVSQSPRYKVTKRGQDVALRCDPISGHVSLYWYRQALGQGPEFLTYFNYEAQQDKSGLPNDRFSAERPEGSISTLTIQRTEQRDSAMYRCASSRAFGDTGELFFGEGSRLTVL.

This sequence joins TRBV5-8 and TRBJ1-4, with D unresolved. Per the germline V gene, CDR1 is SGHTS and CDR2 is YDEGEE. V shed 2 bases and J shed 7 bases, with 12 bases lying between them. CDR3 length equals 14 residues. The CDR3 region has the DNA TGTGCCAGCAGCTTCTCTGGATCGGGTGAAAAACTGTTTTTT. Translated: CASSFSGSGEKLFF. The whole variable domain, remainder taken from reference TRBV5-8 and TRBJ1-4, is EAGVTQSPTHLIKTRGQQATLRCSPISGHTSVYWYQQALGLGLQFLLWYDEGEERNRGNFPPRFSGRQFPNYSSELNVNALELEDSALYLCASSFSGSGEKLFFGSGTQLSVL.

V is TRBV18 and J is TRBJ1-3, with D tentatively TRBD1 (6 bases). V was cut by 3 bases and J by 0 bases, with 18 bases left in between. Looked up from germline, CDR1 is KGHSH and CDR2 is LQKENI. The CDR3 loop spans 18 amino acids. This CDR3 is CASSPSFGGQSSGNTIYF. The DNA for the CDR3 is TGTGCCAGCTCACCCTCGTTCGGGGGGCAGAGCTCTGGAAACACCATATATTTT.